The clone carrying this T cell receptor beta chain was counted only a few times. Its antigen is unknown. The data originate from a study of early T cells in non-severe SARS-CoV-2 infection. Overall study: Unsorted whole-blood RNA was sequenced in bulk, leaving chains unpaired. Study results and caveats: There was a bias toward anti-spike CD8 responses in VDJdb matching, which missed private and CD4 specificities.

In the library, individual cDNA molecules carried attached unique molecular identifiers. TCRdb re-called the 5' RACE reads with MiXCR, one entry per CDR3 protein. The sample shows nearly 50,000 distinct CDR3 sequences, approximately 5.7% of them seen only once. Germline-derived CDR1 and CDR2 are DFQATT and SNEGSKA (reference sequence). Trimming cost V 6 bases and J 3 bases; bases outside gene matches: 6. CDR3 length equals 13 residues. This sequence was found in an adult who was a healthcare worker with PCR-confirmed SARS-CoV-2 infection or an uninfected control (not recorded which). The chain has TRBV20-1 and TRBJ1-1; 8 bases are shared with TRBD1. The sequences come from whole blood, collected at baseline. In nucleotides, the CDR3 is TGCAGTGCGTACGGGACAGGAGACACTGAAGCTTTCTTT. This gives the protein CSAYGTGDTEAFF.